Given below is one T cell receptor beta chain in context. As yet, its antigen is unknown. Germline V gene lookup returns CDR1 LGHNA and CDR2 YSLEER. The CDR3 totals 14 residues. Trimming removed 6 bases from V and 2 bases from J, with 13 bases in between. The sample comes from a study of cytomegalovirus exposure and HLA in healthy donors. Turning to the study itself: There were 90 million to 130 million unique TCR beta sequences, drawn from 150 million to 200 million T cells, in an earlier analysis. The study's findings and limits: Fewer N-insertions (relative to the approximately 700-donor mean) were reportedly seen in an Asian-associated ancestry cluster in a later analysis. In a later analysis, HLA-C alleles had the fewest associated TCRs, DRB1 alleles the most. Sequence variants that were highly shared formed a cluster that was likely a sequencing artifact.

Amplification used 60 Vbeta primers and 13 Jbeta primers. Using immunoSEQ multiplex PCR, the repertoire was profiled, and TCRdb retains in-frame clones only, with some absent. The sample data list 150,000 to 250,000 clones. The chain joins TRBV4-3 to TRBJ1-1; D ambiguous. The receptor comes from a boy aged 5 to 17 in good health and CMV-seronegative. The sequencing input was PBMCs. CDR3 protein: CASRWALGNTEAFF. CDR3 DNA sequence: TGCGCCAGCAGATGGGCCTTGGGCAACACTGAAGCTTTCTTT.